Shown below are 23 T cell receptor beta chains from a single sample sequenced in a study of T cells in Graves' hyperthyroidism and ophthalmopathy. TCR beta CDR3 region amplification was performed from RNA transcripts. With the HTBI primer set, the TCR CDR3 went through a first round of RT-PCR. TCRdb re-derived calls from the multiplex PCR reads in MiXCR, one entry per CDR3 protein. The table includes some 700,000 distinct CDR3 sequences, 17% detected once. Sequenced sample: blood. All receptors derive from a man in his fifties with Graves' hyperthyroidism.

There are many counts of this clonotype. CDR3 in amino acids: CASSLDPTGTQETQYF. The CDR3 nucleotides read TGTGCCAGCAGCTTAGACCCTACAGGGACCCAAGAGACCCAGTACTTC. This chain links TRBV11-3 with TRBJ2-5; possible D gene TRBD1, 6 bases. Germline CDR1 and CDR2: SGHNT and YENEEA. This CDR3 spans 16 amino acids. V lost 0 bases to trimming and J lost 1 base, with 12 bases between them.

This clonotype was found many times. This sequence joins TRBV10-3 and TRBJ2-5; D assignment may be TRBD1 or TRBD2 (6 bases each). CDR1 is ENHRY and CDR2 is SYGVKD in the germline V gene. CDR3 length: 16 amino acids. Trimming removed 6 bases from V and 5 bases from J, with 22 bases in between. The CDR3 here is CAISTQQGSGWETQYF. CDR3 DNA sequence: TGTGCCATCAGCACACAACAGGGAAGCGGGTGGGAGACCCAGTACTTC.

This clonotype was recorded at least ten times. This rearrangement joins TRBV2 to TRBJ1-2; D call uncertain. V lost 3 bases and J lost 3, with 11 bases in between. CDR1 and CDR2 from the germline V gene are SNHLY and FYNNEI. The CDR3 sequence is 14 residues long. As DNA, the CDR3 is TGTGCCAGCAGTGAGCAGGCCGTCGACTATGGCTACACCTTC. Encoded protein: CASSEQAVDYGYTF.

Many counts were recorded for this clonotype. The CDR3 DNA is TGTGCCAGCAGTGAAGTGGAGGGGGCCGCTGAAGCTTTCTTT. Amino acids: CASSEVEGAAEAFF. The chain has TRBV6-1 and TRBJ1-1, with 7 nucleotides matching TRBD1. Germline CDR1 and CDR2: MNHNS and SASEGT. The CDR3 spans 14 residues. V was clipped by 1 base and J by 6 bases; unmatched bases: 5.

This clonotype was seen repeatedly, ten times or more. This chain's CDR3 is CAISESAQGAGGTEAFF. The CDR3 DNA follows: TGTGCCATCAGTGAGTCGGCGCAGGGGGCAGGAGGAACTGAAGCTTTCTTT. The chain has TRBV10-3 and TRBJ1-1; 8 positions agree with TRBD1. The V gene's germline CDR1 is ENHRY and CDR2 SYGVKD. This CDR3 has 17 residues. Trimming took 0 bases from V and 5 from J; bases not matched to a gene: 11.

V gene TRBV28 combines with J gene TRBJ2-7; TRBD1 might be the D (5 bases). The CDR3 is 14 amino acids. Germline V gene data show CDR1 as MDHEN and CDR2 as SYDVKM. V was cut by 2 bases and J by 7 bases, with 15 bases left in between. The CDR3 reads CASSLEDTGPEQYF. The CDR3 DNA follows: TGTGCCAGCAGTTTAGAGGACACTGGGCCTGAGCAGTACTTC.

In its sample, this clonotype was seen many times. The chain employs TRBV6-2 or TRBV6-3 and TRBJ2-7; 10 nucleotides match TRBD1. The CDR3 is made up of 17 amino acids. Germline V CDR1 and CDR2: MNHEY, SVGEGT. The ends lost 8 bases at V and 5 bases at J; junction bases unmatched: 18. Here the CDR3 reads CASQPLKATGGSDEQYF. The CDR3 DNA follows: TGTGCCAGCCAACCCCTAAAAGCGACAGGGGGCAGCGACGAGCAGTACTTC.

This clonotype has a count of ten or more. The genes are TRBV11-2 and TRBJ2-5, with TRBD2 matching over 7 bases. CDR3 length equals 15 residues. The V gene's germline CDR1 is SGHAT and CDR2 FQNNGV. With 5 bases clipped from V and 7 bases from J, the junction kept 13 bases outside the gene matches. The CDR3: CASSQGLYQEMTQYF. CDR3 nucleotides: TGTGCCAGCAGCCAGGGACTATATCAAGAGATGACCCAGTACTTC.

This clonotype was counted at least ten times. The chain links TRBV24-1 to TRBJ1-5; 9 nucleotides agree with TRBD1. The CDR3 length is 15 residues. Germline-derived CDR1 and CDR2 are KGHDR and SFDVKD. The trim removed 3 bases at V and 3 bases at J, leaving 2 bases unmatched. CDR3 nucleotides: TGTGCCACCAGTGATGGGACAGGGCACAATCAGCCCCAGCATTTT. Residues: CATSDGTGHNQPQHF.

This chain links TRBV11-2 with TRBJ2-7; D may be TRBD1 (6 bases). The CDR3 has 15 residues. The V gene's germline CDR1 is SGHAT and CDR2 FQNNGV. Trimming cost V 3 bases and J 4 bases, with 16 bases left between them. The CDR3 spells CASSLAGASSYEQYF. Here the CDR3 DNA reads TGTGCCAGCAGCTTGGCAGGGGCGAGTTCGTACGAGCAGTACTTC.

This clonotype occurred a few times. This chain uses TRBV20-1 with TRBJ1-2; 10 bases line up with TRBD1. Germline values: CDR1 DFQATT, CDR2 SNEGSKA (reference sequence). V shed 3 bases and J 1 base; nucleotides not matched to a gene: 14. This CDR3 comprises 18 residues. The CDR3 reads CSASIGVPGTGDNYGYTF. As DNA, the CDR3 is TGCAGTGCTAGTATTGGAGTTCCCGGGACAGGGGATAACTATGGCTACACCTTC.

This clonotype was recorded many times. The chain links TRBV10-3 to TRBJ2-7; 10 nucleotides agree with TRBD2. The germline gives CDR1 ENHRY, CDR2 SYGVKD. V lost 1 base to trimming and J lost 4 bases; unmatched junction nucleotides: 7. The CDR3 totals 16 residues. The CDR3 DNA sequence: TGTGCCATCAGTGAGTATGGACTAGCGGTGATGTACGAGCAGTACTTC. Protein product: CAISEYGLAVMYEQYF.

V and J are TRBV20-1 and TRBJ1-4; 10 bases align to TRBD1. The germline CDR1 and CDR2 sequences are DFQATT and SNEGSKA (reference sequence). The J segment lost 4 bases and the V segment lost 0 bases, leaving 8 bases of the junction unmatched. This CDR3 has 17 residues. CDR3 residues: CSARDEGQGGINEKLFF. The CDR3 DNA reads as TGCAGTGCTAGAGATGAAGGACAGGGGGGAATTAATGAAAAACTGTTTTTT.

The V gene is TRBV6-1, the J gene TRBJ2-2, with D hard to call. V gave up 6 bases and J gave up 1 base, with 9 bases separating them. Germline V CDR1 and CDR2: MNHNS, SASEGT. The CDR3 loop spans 14 amino acids. CDR3 amino acids: CASSRLGNTGELFF. The CDR3 region has the DNA TGTGCCAGCAGCCGATTAGGGAACACCGGGGAGCTGTTTTTT.

This clonotype was counted a few times. The chain combines TRBV9 with TRBJ1-1, with D possibly matching TRBD1 (5 bases). Germline V gene data show CDR1 as SGDLS and CDR2 as YYNGEE. The V end lost 4 bases, the J end lost 0 bases, and 10 bases lay between the germline ends. The CDR3 contains 14 residues. This chain's CDR3 is CASSPKGMNTEAFF. CDR3 DNA: TGTGCCAGCAGCCCCAAGGGGATGAACACTGAAGCTTTCTTT. Together with reference TRBV9 and TRBJ1-1, the CDR3 gives the full variable domain: DSGVTQTPKHLITATGQRVTLRCSPRSGDLSVYWYQQSLDQGLQFLIQYYNGEERAKGNILERFSAQQFPDLHSELNLSSLELGDSALYFCASSPKGMNTEAFFGQGTRLTVV.

This clonotype showed up many times. The chain combines TRBV19 with TRBJ1-5, with TRBD1 identical over 9 bases. The V segment lost 6 bases and the J segment 1 base; nucleotides outside the gene matches: 7. The CDR3 extends over 16 amino acids. From germline, CDR1 is LNHDA and CDR2 SQIVND (reference sequence). Here the CDR3 reads CASRLNRGRSNQPQHF. The CDR3 bases are TGTGCCAGTAGATTAAACAGGGGGCGCAGCAATCAGCCCCAGCATTTT.

The table lists this clonotype with a few counts. This chain uses TRBV5-1 with TRBJ2-2; no reliable D call. CDR1 is SGHRS and CDR2 is YFSETQ in the germline V gene. Trimming took 0 bases from V and 2 from J, leaving 14 bases between them. This CDR3 region has 17 residues. The CDR3: CASSLVGLARNTGELFF. CDR3 DNA sequence: TGCGCCAGCAGCTTGGTGGGTCTGGCTAGAAACACCGGGGAGCTGTTTTTT.

Points on this clonotype: Compared with germline, one end of the junction differs, possibly owing to a read error. The chain joins TRBV4-2 to TRBJ1-1, with 9 bases that match TRBD1. The length of the CDR3 is 17 residues. The germline gives CDR1 LGHNA, CDR2 YNFKEQ. The CDR3 bases are TGTTCCAGCAGCCCGGGGACCGGGACAGGGTATGAACCGGGAGCTTTCTTT. This encodes CSSSPGTGTGYEPGAFF.

This clonotype has ten or more counts. The rearrangement links TRBV20-1 to TRBJ1-1; 8 nucleotides align to TRBD1. Germline V lookup: CDR1 DFQATT, CDR2 SNEGSKA (reference sequence). This CDR3 has 13 amino acids. V gave up 3 bases and J gave up 8 bases; unmatched junction bases: 8. The DNA for the CDR3 is TGCAGTGCTAGGGACAGGGCACGACCCGAAGCTTTCTTT. Translating it yields CSARDRARPEAFF.

This clonotype was detected many times. The CDR3 bases are TGTGCCAGCAAAACGGACGGACAGAATCAGCCCCAGCATTTT. It translates to CASKTDGQNQPQHF. This chain uses TRBV12-3 or TRBV12-4 with TRBJ1-5; TRBD1 is a possible D gene (6 bases). With 7 bases removed from V and 4 bases from J, the gap between germline ends came to 14 bases. The CDR3 totals 14 residues.

This clonotype was counted at least ten times. The chain joins TRBV28 to TRBJ1-5; maybe TRBD1 (5 bases). Trimming removed 1 base at V and 7 bases at J, with 11 bases between. The CDR3 is made up of 14 amino acids. CDR1 and CDR2 from the germline V gene are MDHEN and SYDVKM. The CDR3 is CASSLSGLGQPQHF. As DNA, the CDR3 is TGTGCCAGCAGTTTATCAGGGCTTGGGCAGCCCCAGCATTTT.

CDR3 in DNA: TGTGCCAGCAGCTTGAGGACTAGGGGAATAGATACGCAGTATTTT. Translation gives CASSLRTRGIDTQYF. This rearrangement joins TRBV13 to TRBJ2-3; 7 bases line up with TRBD2. Germline V gene lookup returns CDR1 PRHDT and CDR2 FYEKMQ (reference sequence). The V segment lost 3 bases and the J segment 5 bases; nucleotides outside the gene matches: 8. CDR3 length: 15 residues.

The chain joins TRBV3-1 to TRBJ2-2; no clear D gene. From germline, CDR1 is LGHDT and CDR2 YNNKEL (reference sequence). Trimming took 1 base from V and 9 from J, leaving 12 bases between them. This CDR3 has 14 amino acids. The CDR3: CASSQGILPRELFF. The CDR3 coding sequence is TGTGCCAGCAGCCAAGGGATTCTGCCCAGGGAGCTGTTTTTT.